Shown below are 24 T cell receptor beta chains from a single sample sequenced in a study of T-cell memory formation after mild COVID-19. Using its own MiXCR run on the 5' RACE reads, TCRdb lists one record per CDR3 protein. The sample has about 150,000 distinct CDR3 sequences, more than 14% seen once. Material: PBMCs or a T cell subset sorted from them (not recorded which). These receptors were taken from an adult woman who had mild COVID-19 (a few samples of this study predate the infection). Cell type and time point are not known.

Written as DNA, the CDR3 is TGTGCCAGCAGCTTTTCAGCGGGAGTGACAGATACGCAGTATTTT. Encoded protein: CASSFSAGVTDTQYF. The chain has TRBV7-9 and TRBJ2-3, with TRBD2 matching 8 bases. The V gene end was trimmed by 3 bases and the J gene end by 3 bases; junction bases not matched to a gene: 5. This CDR3 is 15 amino acids long. Germline CDR1 is SEHNR and CDR2 is FQNEAQ (reference sequence). The entire variable domain, with the rest obtained from reference TRBV7-9 and TRBJ2-3, is as follows: DTGVSQNPRHKITKRGQNVTFRCDPISEHNRLYWYRQTLGQGPEFLTYFQNEAQLEKSRLLSDRFSAERPKGSFSTLEIQRTEQGDSAMYLCASSFSAGVTDTQYFGPGTRLTVL.

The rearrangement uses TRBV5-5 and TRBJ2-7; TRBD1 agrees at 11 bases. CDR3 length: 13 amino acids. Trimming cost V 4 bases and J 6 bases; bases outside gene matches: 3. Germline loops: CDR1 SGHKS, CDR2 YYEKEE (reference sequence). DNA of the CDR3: TGTGCCAGCAGCCCCGGGACAGGGGGCGAGCAGTACTTC. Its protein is CASSPGTGGEQYF. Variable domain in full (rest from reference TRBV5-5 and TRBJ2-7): DAGVTQSPTHLIKTRGQQVTLRCSPISGHKSVSWYQQVLGQGPQFIFQYYEKEERGRGNFPDRFSARQFPNYSSELNVNALLLGDSALYLCASSPGTGGEQYFGPGTRLTVT.

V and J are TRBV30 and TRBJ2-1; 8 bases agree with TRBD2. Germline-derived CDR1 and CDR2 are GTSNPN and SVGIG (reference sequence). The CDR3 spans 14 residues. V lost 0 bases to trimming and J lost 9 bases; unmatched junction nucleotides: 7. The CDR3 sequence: CAWSVPGLALEQFF. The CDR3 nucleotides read TGTGCCTGGAGTGTACCAGGACTAGCCCTTGAGCAGTTCTTC.

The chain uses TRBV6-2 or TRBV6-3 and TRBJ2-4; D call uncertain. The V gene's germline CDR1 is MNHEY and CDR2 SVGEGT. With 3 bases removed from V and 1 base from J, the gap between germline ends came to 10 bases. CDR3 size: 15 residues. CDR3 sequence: CASSYQDFAKNIQYF. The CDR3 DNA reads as TGTGCCAGCAGTTATCAGGATTTTGCCAAAAACATTCAGTACTTC.

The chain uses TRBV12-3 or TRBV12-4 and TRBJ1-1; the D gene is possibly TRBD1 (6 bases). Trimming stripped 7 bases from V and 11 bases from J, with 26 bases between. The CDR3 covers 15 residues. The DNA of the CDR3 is TGTGCCAGCATCCCGGGGGCGGGGCGTGGGACCCCGGCTTTCTTT. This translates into CASIPGAGRGTPAFF.

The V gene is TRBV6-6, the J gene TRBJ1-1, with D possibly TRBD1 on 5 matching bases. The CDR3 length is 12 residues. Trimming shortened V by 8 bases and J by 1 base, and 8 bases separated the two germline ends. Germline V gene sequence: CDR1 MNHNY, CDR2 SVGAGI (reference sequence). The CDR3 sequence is CASGTANTEAFF. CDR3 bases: TGTGCCAGCGGGACGGCGAACACTGAAGCTTTCTTT.

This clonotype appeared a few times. Here the CDR3 DNA reads TGTGCCAGCAGCCCTATCCCGGAACCGAACTCCTACGAGCAGTACTTC. Its translation: CASSPIPEPNSYEQYF. The chain carries TRBV7-6 and TRBJ2-7; no definite D call. Looked up from germline, CDR1 is SGHVS and CDR2 is FNYEAQ. The CDR3 runs 16 residues. Deletions cut 5 bases from V and 0 bases from J, with 17 bases between.

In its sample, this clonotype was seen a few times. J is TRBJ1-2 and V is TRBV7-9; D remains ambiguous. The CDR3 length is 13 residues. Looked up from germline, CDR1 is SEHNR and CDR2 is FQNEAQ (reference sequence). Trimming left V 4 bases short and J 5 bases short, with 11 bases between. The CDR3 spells CASSSSVRYGYTF. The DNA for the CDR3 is TGTGCCAGCAGCTCATCGGTGAGGTATGGCTACACCTTC.

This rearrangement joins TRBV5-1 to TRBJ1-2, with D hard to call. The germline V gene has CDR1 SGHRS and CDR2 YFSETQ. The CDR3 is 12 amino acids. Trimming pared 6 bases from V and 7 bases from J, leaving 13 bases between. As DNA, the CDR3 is TGCGCCAGCATTATTGGTCTGTCTGGCTACACCTTC. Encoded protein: CASIIGLSGYTF.

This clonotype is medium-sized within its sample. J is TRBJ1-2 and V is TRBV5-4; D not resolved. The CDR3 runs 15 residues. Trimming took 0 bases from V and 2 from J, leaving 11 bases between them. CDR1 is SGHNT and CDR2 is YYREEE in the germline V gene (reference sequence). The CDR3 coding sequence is TGTGCCAGCAGCTTGGAGAAGGGAGTCAACTATGGCTACACCTTC. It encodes CASSLEKGVNYGYTF.

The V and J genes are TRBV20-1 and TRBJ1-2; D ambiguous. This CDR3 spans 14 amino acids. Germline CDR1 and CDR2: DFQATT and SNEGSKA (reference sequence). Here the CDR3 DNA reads TGCTCAGTGCCTTCCTATTGGGAAATGGATGGCTACACCTTC. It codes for CSVPSYWEMDGYTF.

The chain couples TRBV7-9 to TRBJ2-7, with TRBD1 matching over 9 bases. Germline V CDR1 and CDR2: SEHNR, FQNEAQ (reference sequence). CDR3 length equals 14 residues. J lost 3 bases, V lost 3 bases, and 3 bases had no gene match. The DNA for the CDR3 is TGTGCCAGCAGCTTTGGACAGGGGATCTACGAGCAGTACTTC. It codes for CASSFGQGIYEQYF.

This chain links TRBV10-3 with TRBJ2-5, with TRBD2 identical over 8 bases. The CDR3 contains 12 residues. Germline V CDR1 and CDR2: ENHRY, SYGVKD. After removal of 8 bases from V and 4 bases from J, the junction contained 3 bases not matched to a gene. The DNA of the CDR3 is TGTGCCATCCGAAGCGGGGGAGAGACCCAGTACTTC. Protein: CAIRSGGETQYF.

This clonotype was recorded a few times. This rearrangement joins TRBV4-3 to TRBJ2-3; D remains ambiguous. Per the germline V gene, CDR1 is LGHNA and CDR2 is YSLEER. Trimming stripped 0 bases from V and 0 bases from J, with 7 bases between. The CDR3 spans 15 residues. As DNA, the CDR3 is TGCGCCAGCAGCCAAGAGCCTTTGAGCACAGATACGCAGTATTTT. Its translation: CASSQEPLSTDTQYF.

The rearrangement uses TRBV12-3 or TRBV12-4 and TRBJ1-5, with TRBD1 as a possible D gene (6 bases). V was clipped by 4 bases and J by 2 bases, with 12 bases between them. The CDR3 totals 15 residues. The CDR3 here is CASSSRQEGNQPQHF. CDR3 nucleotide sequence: TGTGCCAGCAGTTCCCGACAGGAAGGCAATCAGCCCCAGCATTTT.

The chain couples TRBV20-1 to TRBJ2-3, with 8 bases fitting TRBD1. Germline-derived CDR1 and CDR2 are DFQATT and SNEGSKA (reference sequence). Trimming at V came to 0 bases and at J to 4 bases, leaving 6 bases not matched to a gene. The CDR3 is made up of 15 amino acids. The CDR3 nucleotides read TGCAGTGCTAGAGATGGGGCAGGGGGCCCAGATACGCAGTATTTT. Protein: CSARDGAGGPDTQYF.

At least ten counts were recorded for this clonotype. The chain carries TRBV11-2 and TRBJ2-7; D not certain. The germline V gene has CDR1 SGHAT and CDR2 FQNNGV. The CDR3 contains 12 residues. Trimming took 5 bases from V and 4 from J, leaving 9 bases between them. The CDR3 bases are TGTGCCAGCAGCCCGGCGCCTTACGAGCAGTACTTC. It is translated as CASSPAPYEQYF.

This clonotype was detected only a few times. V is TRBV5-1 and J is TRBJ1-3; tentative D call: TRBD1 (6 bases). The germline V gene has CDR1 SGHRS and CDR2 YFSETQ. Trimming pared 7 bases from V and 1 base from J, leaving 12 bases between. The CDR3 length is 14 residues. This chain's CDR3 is CASGTGTSGNTIYF. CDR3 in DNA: TGCGCCAGCGGAACAGGGACTTCTGGAAACACCATATATTTT.

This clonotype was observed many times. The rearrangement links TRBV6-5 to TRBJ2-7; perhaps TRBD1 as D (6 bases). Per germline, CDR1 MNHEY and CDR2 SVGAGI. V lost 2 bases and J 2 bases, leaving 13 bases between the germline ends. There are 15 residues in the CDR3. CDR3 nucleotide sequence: TGTGCCAGCAGTTACAGGTGGGACAAACCCTACGAGCAGTACTTC. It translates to CASSYRWDKPYEQYF.

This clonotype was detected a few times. Here the CDR3 reads CASSSQRGGLADTQYF. The CDR3 nucleotides are TGTGCCAGCAGTTCCCAGCGGGGGGGCCTTGCAGATACGCAGTATTTT. This sequence joins TRBV12-3 or TRBV12-4 and TRBJ2-3; 10 nucleotides line up with TRBD2. J lost 4 bases, V lost 4 bases, and 8 bases had no gene match. The CDR3 covers 16 residues.

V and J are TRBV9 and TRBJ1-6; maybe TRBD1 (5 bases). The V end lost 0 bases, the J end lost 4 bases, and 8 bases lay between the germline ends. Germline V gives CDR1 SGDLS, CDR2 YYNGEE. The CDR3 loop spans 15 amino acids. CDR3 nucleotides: TGTGCCAGCAGCGTAGGGGGGTCTTATAATTCACCCCTCCACTTT. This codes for CASSVGGSYNSPLHF. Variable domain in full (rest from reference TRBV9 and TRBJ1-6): DSGVTQTPKHLITATGQRVTLRCSPRSGDLSVYWYQQSLDQGLQFLIQYYNGEERAKGNILERFSAQQFPDLHSELNLSSLELGDSALYFCASSVGGSYNSPLHFGNGTRLTVT.

CDR3 protein: CASRFGAGHYNEQFF. For the CDR3, the DNA is TGTGCCAGCAGGTTCGGGGCGGGACACTACAATGAGCAGTTCTTC. The chain carries TRBV12-3 or TRBV12-4 and TRBJ2-1; D tentatively fits TRBD1 or TRBD2 (6 bases each). CDR3 length: 15 amino acids. V lost 6 bases to trimming and J lost 3 bases, with 15 bases between them.

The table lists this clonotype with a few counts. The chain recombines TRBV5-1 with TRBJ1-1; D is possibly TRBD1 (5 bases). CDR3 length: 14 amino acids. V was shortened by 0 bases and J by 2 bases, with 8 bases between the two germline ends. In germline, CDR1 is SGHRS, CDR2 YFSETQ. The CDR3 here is CASSLEGDNTEAFF. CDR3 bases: TGCGCCAGCAGCTTGGAAGGGGACAACACTGAAGCTTTCTTT.

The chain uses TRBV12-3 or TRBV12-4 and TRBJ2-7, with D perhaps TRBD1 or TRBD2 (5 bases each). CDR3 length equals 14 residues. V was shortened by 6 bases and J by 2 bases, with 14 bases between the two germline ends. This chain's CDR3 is CASRPGTPAYEQYF. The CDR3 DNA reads TGTGCCAGCAGACCCGGGACCCCGGCCTACGAGCAGTACTTC.